This TCR beta chain stems from a study of shared clonotypes between healthy human individuals. Sequencing of unsorted PBMC DNA was carried out using ten immunoSEQ deep assay plates. TCRdb keeps only in-frame clones here, not all; method: immunoSEQ multiplex PCR. The sample carries about 530,000 clones, roughly 79% recorded once. The germline V gene encodes CDR1 KGHSH and CDR2 LQKENI. CDR3 length: 16 amino acids. V was cut by 8 bases and J by 5 bases, with 21 bases left in between. This sequence joins TRBV18 and TRBJ2-2, with a tentative D call TRBD2 (5 bases). Sequencing was carried out using PBMCs. The clonotype was recovered from a woman aged 40 to 50 in good health. Some clones in this sample may be carry-over from other donors' samples. The CDR3 DNA reads TGTGCCAGCCTATCCGGAGCCCCGAGAGGGACCGGGGAGCTGTTTTTT. This encodes CASLSGAPRGTGELFF. Full variable domain (missing parts from reference TRBV18 and TRBJ2-2): NAGVMQNPRHLVRRRGQEARLRCSPMKGHSHVYWYRQLPEEGLKFMVYLQKENIIDESGMPKERFSAEFPKEGPSILRIQQVVRGDSAAYFCASLSGAPRGTGELFFGEGSRLTVL.